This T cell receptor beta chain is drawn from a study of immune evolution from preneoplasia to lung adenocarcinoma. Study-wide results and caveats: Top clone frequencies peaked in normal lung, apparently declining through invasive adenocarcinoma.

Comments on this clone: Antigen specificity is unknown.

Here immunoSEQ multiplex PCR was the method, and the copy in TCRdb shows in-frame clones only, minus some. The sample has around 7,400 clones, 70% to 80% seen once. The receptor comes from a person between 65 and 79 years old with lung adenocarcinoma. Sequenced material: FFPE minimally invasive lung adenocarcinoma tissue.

The CDR3 protein is CASSTEGTGAGYTF. CDR3 DNA sequence: TGTGCCAGCTCGACGGAGGGGACAGGGGCTGGCTACACCTTC. The chain is built from TRBV4-2 and TRBJ1-2; 10 bases fit TRBD1. There are 14 residues in the CDR3. The germline V gene has CDR1 LGHNA and CDR2 YNFKEQ. Unmatched junction bases numbered 10, after V lost 8 bases and J lost 7 bases.